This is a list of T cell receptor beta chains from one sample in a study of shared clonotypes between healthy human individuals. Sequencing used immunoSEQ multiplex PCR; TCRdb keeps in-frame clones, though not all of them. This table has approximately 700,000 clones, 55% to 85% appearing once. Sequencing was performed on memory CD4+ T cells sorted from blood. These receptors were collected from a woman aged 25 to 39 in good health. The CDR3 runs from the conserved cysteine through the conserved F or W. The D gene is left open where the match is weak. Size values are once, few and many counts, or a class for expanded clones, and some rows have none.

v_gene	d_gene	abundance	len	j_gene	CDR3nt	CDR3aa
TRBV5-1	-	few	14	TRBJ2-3	TGCGCCAGCAGCTCTCCACAACATGCAGATACGCAGTATTTT	CASSSPQHADTQYF
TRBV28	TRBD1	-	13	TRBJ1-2	TGTGCCAGCAGTCAGGGGGAGGTCTATGGCTACACCTTC	CASSQGEVYGYTF
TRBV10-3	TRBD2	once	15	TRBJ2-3	TGTGCCATCAGTGATACTAGCGGGAGGGTAGATACGCAGTATTTT	CAISDTSGRVDTQYF
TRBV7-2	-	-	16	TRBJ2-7	TGTGCCAGCAGCCCAGCAGCCAGGGGGGGAAACTACGAGCAGTACTTC	CASSPAARGGNYEQYF
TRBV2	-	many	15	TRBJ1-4	TGTGCCAGCAGGATAGACGGGACGGCTAATGAAAAACTGTTTTTT	CASRIDGTANEKLFF
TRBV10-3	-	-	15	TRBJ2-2	TGTGCCATCAGTGATGAATTTCGGGACACCGGGGAGCTGTTTTTT	CAISDEFRDTGELFF
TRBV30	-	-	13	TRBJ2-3	TGTGCCTGGAGTCGGGACCGCACAGATACGCAGTATTTT	CAWSRDRTDTQYF
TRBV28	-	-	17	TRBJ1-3	TGTGCCAGCAAGGGGACTGAGGGGGACCGCTCTGGAAACACCATATATTTT	CASKGTEGDRSGNTIYF
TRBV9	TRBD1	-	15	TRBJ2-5	TGTGCCAGCAGCGTAGGTTACAGGGGAGATGAGACCCAGTACTTC	CASSVGYRGDETQYF
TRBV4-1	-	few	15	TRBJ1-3	TGCGCCAGCAGCCAAGGAGAGATCACGGGAAACACCATATATTTT	CASSQGEITGNTIYF
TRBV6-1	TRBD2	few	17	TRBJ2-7	TGTGCCAGCAGTGAGACTAGCGGGAGGGCTATCGGCTACGAGCAGTACTTC	CASSETSGRAIGYEQYF
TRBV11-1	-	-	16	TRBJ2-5	TGTGCCAGTACAGGGAGTGAATCGGGAGTCGGGGAGACCCAGTACTTC	CASTGSESGVGETQYF
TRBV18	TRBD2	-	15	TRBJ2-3	TGTGCCAGCTCACGTGGGACTAGCGGCACAGATACGCAGTATTTT	CASSRGTSGTDTQYF
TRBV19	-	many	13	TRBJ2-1	TGTGCCAGTAGTATTTACGACTACAATGAGCAGTTCTTC	CASSIYDYNEQFF
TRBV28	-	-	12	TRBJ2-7	TGTGCCAGCAGTTCGTGGCTCTACGAGCAGTACTTC	CASSSWLYEQYF
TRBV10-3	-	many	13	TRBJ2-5	TGTGCCATCAGTGAGCGGTCTCAAGAGACCCAGTACTTC	CAISERSQETQYF
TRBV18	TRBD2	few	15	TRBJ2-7	TGTGCCAGCTCACCAGGGACTAGCGGAGCCTACGAGCAGTACTTC	CASSPGTSGAYEQYF
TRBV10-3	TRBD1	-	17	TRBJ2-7	TGTGCCATCAGTGTCAGTCTAGGGACAGCCAGCTCCTACGAGCAGTACTTC	CAISVSLGTASSYEQYF
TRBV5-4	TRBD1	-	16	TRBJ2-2	TGTGCCAGCAGCCCTACAGGGGTGGGAAACACCGGGGAGCTGTTTTTT	CASSPTGVGNTGELFF
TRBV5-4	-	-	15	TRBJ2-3	TGTGCCAGCAGCTTGGCCGGTTTCGGTGGAGATACGCAGTATTTT	CASSLAGFGGDTQYF
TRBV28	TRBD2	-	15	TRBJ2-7	TGTGCCAGCCTTGGGAGGGACCGAGGGTCCCACGAGCAGTACTTC	CASLGRDRGSHEQYF
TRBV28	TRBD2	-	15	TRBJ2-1	TGTGCCAGTTTGAGAGGCGGGAGGGCCTACAATGAGCAGTTCTTC	CASLRGGRAYNEQFF
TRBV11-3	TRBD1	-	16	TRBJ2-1	TGTGCCAGCAGCTTAGTGCGGGACAGGGGTTCTTATGAGCAGTTCTTC	CASSLVRDRGSYEQFF
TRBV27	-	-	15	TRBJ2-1	TGTGCCAGCAGCCCGGGAGCGCCAGTCTACAATGAGCAGTTCTTC	CASSPGAPVYNEQFF
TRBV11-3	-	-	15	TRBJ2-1	TGTGCCAGCAGCTTAGAAAGAGTCCCTGGGAATGAGCAGTTCTTC	CASSLERVPGNEQFF
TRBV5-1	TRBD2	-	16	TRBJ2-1	TGCGCCAGCAGCTTGTTCCAGGCTAGCGGCCGCAATGAGCAGTTCTTC	CASSLFQASGRNEQFF
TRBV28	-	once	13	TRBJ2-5	TGTGCCAGCAGGGCCCGGAGGCGGGAGACCCAGTACTTC	CASRARRRETQYF
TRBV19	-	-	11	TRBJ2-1	TGTGCCAGTAGTATTGGGAGCGAGCAGTTCTTC	CASSIGSEQFF
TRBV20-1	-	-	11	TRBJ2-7	TGCAGTGCTAGAAATCGCTACGAGCAGTACTTC	CSARNRYEQYF
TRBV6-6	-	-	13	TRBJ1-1	TGTGCCAGCAGTTACCCTAAGAACACTGAAGCTTTCTTT	CASSYPKNTEAFF
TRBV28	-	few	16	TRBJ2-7	TGTGCCAGCAGTTCTCCGGCTGAGCGGAGCTCCTACGAGCAGTACTTC	CASSSPAERSSYEQYF